This T cell receptor beta chain was identified during a study of blood T cell repertoires in COVID-19. Background on the study: Donors in the United States, Italy and Spain gave samples during acute or convalescent COVID-19.

Per the authors' pipeline: Quantification of nucleated cells was approximated via reference gene primer amplification. TCRdb keeps only in-frame clones here, not all; method: immunoSEQ multiplex PCR. V and J calls plus clone size are reproduced from that table; the DNA served to infer D and trimming. Of fewer than 250,000 clones in the sample, 80% to 90% were seen once. The CDR3 is made up of 16 amino acids. The V end was cut by 3 bases, the J end by 3 bases, with 15 bases between. Germline values: CDR1 MGHRA, CDR2 YSYEKL. The sequence was obtained from a man aged 50 to 60 with active or convalescent COVID-19. The sample was peripheral blood. The gene calls are TRBV4-1 and TRBJ2-1; D is possibly TRBD2 (6 bases). The CDR3 sequence is CASSHPDGSRYNEQFF. The CDR3, as DNA: TGCGCCAGCAGCCATCCGGACGGGAGCCGCTACAATGAGCAGTTCTTC.